This is a list of T cell receptor beta chains from one sample in a study of blood T cell repertoires in COVID-19. Assay used: immunoSEQ multiplex PCR; TCRdb lists only in-frame clones, some missing. The repertoire holds about 170,000 clones, with approximately 84% as singletons. The sequenced sample consisted of PBMCs or T cells enriched from blood (not recorded which). These receptors all come from a woman aged 45-60 years who had recovered from COVID-19. The CDR3 runs from the conserved cysteine through the conserved F or W. A D gene is named only where the DNA matches it firmly. Clone sizes are given selectively: once, few, many, or a class where the clone is expanded.

D gene	clone size	V gene	J gene	CDR3 DNA	CDR3 protein
TRBD1	NA	TRBV5-4	TRBJ1-6	TGTGCCAGCAGCCGAGGGGGCGCCTCCTATAATTCACCCCTCCACTTT	CASSRGGASYNSPLHF
TRBD2	NA	TRBV5-4	TRBJ2-7	TGTGCCAGCAGCTCTCGGACTAGCGGGAGACCCTACGAGCAGTACTTC	CASSSRTSGRPYEQYF
NA	NA	TRBV5-1	TRBJ2-5	TGCGCCAGCACCGTGGCGGGGCCGTACCAAGAGACCCAGTACTTC	CASTVAGPYQETQYF
TRBD2	NA	TRBV5-8	TRBJ2-3	TGTGCCAGCAGCTTGGAACTAGCGGGAGGGCCAATAGCAGATACGCAGTATTTT	CASSLELAGGPIADTQYF
NA	NA	TRBV10-2	TRBJ2-1	TGCGCCAGCAGTGAGTCGGGGGGAGGGGGGATTATAATATCCTACAATGAGCAGTTCTTC	CASSESGGGGIIISYNEQFF
NA	NA	TRBV7-9	TRBJ2-7	TGTGCCAGCAGCTTAGTGGACAGCCACGAGCAGTACTTC	CASSLVDSHEQYF
NA	NA	TRBV7-6	TRBJ1-1	TGTGCCAGCAGCCCCCGCGGGAGGGTGGAGAACACTGAAGCTTTCTTT	CASSPRGRVENTEAFF
NA	NA	TRBV30	TRBJ1-5	TGTGCCTGGAGCGCAGGTGGACAGCACAATCAGCCCCAGCATTTT	CAWSAGGQHNQPQHF
TRBD2	NA	TRBV3-1/TRBV3-2	TRBJ2-3	TGTGCCAGCAGCCAAAGGAAGGTCGCTAGCGGGAGGGATACAGATACGCAGTATTTT	CASSQRKVASGRDTDTQYF
TRBD2	NA	TRBV7-8	TRBJ2-3	TGTGCCAGCAGCTTAGGCCCAGCGGGAGGGGTAGATACGCAGTATTTT	CASSLGPAGGVDTQYF
TRBD2	NA	TRBV29-1	TRBJ2-3	TGCAGCATCAGACTAGCGGTGCGCACAGATACGCAGTATTTT	CSIRLAVRTDTQYF
TRBD2	NA	TRBV30	TRBJ2-1	TGTGCCTGGTCGGGTAGCGGGAGTTCTGAGCAGTTCTTC	CAWSGSGSSEQFF
NA	NA	TRBV21-1	TRBJ2-5	TGTGCCAGCAGCAAAGGTGTGACAGGGAGCCACCCGTACTTC	CASSKGVTGSHPYF
NA	NA	TRBV7-9	TRBJ2-1	TGTGCCAGCAGCTTAACTAGCAACAATGAGCAGTTCTTC	CASSLTSNNEQFF
TRBD1	NA	TRBV28	TRBJ1-3	TGTGCCAGCAGTTTTGGAGACAGGGGGCCTGGAAACACCATATATTTT	CASSFGDRGPGNTIYF
NA	NA	TRBV10-3	TRBJ2-3	TGTGCCATCGGTGCAGACACAGATACGCAGTATTTT	CAIGADTDTQYF
TRBD1	NA	TRBV2	TRBJ1-1	TGTGCCAGCAGTACGGACAGGGACACTGAAGCTTTCTTT	CASSTDRDTEAFF
NA	NA	TRBV12-5	TRBJ1-5	TGTGCTAGTGGTTTGGCCCCAGGGTGGAACCAGCCCCAGCATTTT	CASGLAPGWNQPQHF
TRBD1	NA	TRBV7-2	TRBJ1-1	TGTGCCAGCAGCGACCGGGACAGGGAAATCGCTGAAGCTTTCTTT	CASSDRDREIAEAFF
TRBD1	NA	TRBV5-4	TRBJ1-2	TGTGCCAGCAGCCCCCAAGACAGGGATAACTATGGCTACACCTTC	CASSPQDRDNYGYTF
NA	once	TRBV7-3	TRBJ2-1	TGTGCCAGCAGCCCATCAATACAGGGTTACAATGAGCAGTTCTTC	CASSPSIQGYNEQFF